This T cell receptor beta chain was sequenced in a study of T cells in Graves' hyperthyroidism and ophthalmopathy. General observations from the study: Blood also contained most expanded thyroid clonotypes above 0.001.

RNA transcripts gave rise to amplified TCR beta CDR3 regions. The HTBI primer set drove a first-round RT-PCR of the TCR CDR3. One entry per CDR3 protein results from TCRdb running MiXCR on the multiplex PCR reads. The table has hundreds of thousands of distinct CDR3 sequences, about 14% seen once; the top ten hold 10%. Germline CDR1 and CDR2: SGHRS and YFSETQ. V shed 4 bases and J 1 base; nucleotides not matched to a gene: 10. This CDR3 spans 18 amino acids. With respect to this clonotype: Its matching antigen is unknown.

Uncontrolled infection, other autoimmune disease, pregnancy or lactation led to exclusion. Sequenced input: blood. The sequence was obtained from a woman aged 18-35 years with Graves' hyperthyroidism. This rearrangement joins TRBV5-1 to TRBJ1-6; TRBD1 agrees at 8 bases. CDR3 amino acids: CASSPGQGIESYNSPLHF. CDR3 in DNA: TGCGCCAGCAGCCCCGGACAGGGAATCGAGTCCTATAATTCACCCCTCCACTTT.